This TCR beta chain is drawn from a study of long-term antiretroviral therapy in people with HIV. Trimming took 1 base from V and 0 from J, leaving 7 bases between them. There are 15 residues in the CDR3. From germline, CDR1 is SGHNT and CDR2 YENEEA. Version v3.0 of the immunoSEQ assay ran at survey level. Measured with immunoSEQ multiplex PCR; TCRdb has only the in-frame clones, and not every one. This table has about 28,000 clones, approximately 80% appearing once. The chain has TRBV11-3 and TRBJ1-5; D not resolved. The input for sequencing was unsorted PBMCs, taken about 2.7 years after starting antiretroviral therapy. The sequence was obtained from a man younger than 45 with HIV. This chain's CDR3 is CASSLGGSSNQPQHF. In nucleotides, the CDR3 is TGTGCCAGCAGCTTAGGTGGCAGTAGCAATCAGCCCCAGCATTTT.